This T cell receptor beta chain was observed in a study of shared clonotypes between healthy human individuals. This CDR3 has 14 amino acids. The germline CDR1 and CDR2 sequences are SQVTM and ANQGSEA. Trimming removed 4 bases from V and 3 bases from J, with 13 bases in between. Per the original data handling: Filtering was not the same, since immunoSEQ gave junction-only sequences without quality scores. Clones were read by immunoSEQ multiplex PCR, and TCRdb kept only the in-frame ones, dropping some. V and J calls and clone size are copied from that table; D and trimming were computed from the DNA. The profile shows over a million clones, approximately 97% of them singletons.

The chain couples TRBV29-1 to TRBJ2-4; a possible D gene is TRBD1 (5 bases). The clonotype comes from a man between 25 and 39 years old in good health. Sequenced: naive CD4+ T cells sorted from blood. The sample's subset: CD45RA+ positively selected. CDR3 coding DNA: TGCAGCGTTGGGACACCCTTCGGCAAAAACATTCAGTACTTC. Translating it yields CSVGTPFGKNIQYF.